The T cell receptor (beta chain) described here comes from a study of blood T cell repertoires in COVID-19. Using immunoSEQ multiplex PCR, the repertoire was profiled, and TCRdb retains in-frame clones only, with some absent. This sample has around 310,000 clones, with about 89% found just once. Trimming shortened V by 7 bases and J by 4 bases, and 13 bases separated the two germline ends. CDR3 length equals 13 residues. Germline CDR1 reads MDHEN; CDR2 reads SYDVKM. V and J are TRBV28 and TRBJ2-5; the D is unclear. This receptor was obtained from a woman aged 60 to 75 with acute or convalescent COVID-19. The material sequenced was peripheral blood. CDR3 in DNA: TGTGCCAGCAACCTGTGGGCCGGAGAGACCCAGTACTTC. Amino acid sequence: CASNLWAGETQYF.